The 20 T cell receptor beta chains reported below all come from one sample, sequenced in a study of human T cells and chemical hapten exposure listed by TCRdb under 2021. Sample time point, as interpreted from the label and publication: patch test 3, about 24 weeks after DPC sensitization. The treatment or condition label, read with the paper, signifies: therapeutic diphenylcyclopropenone sensitization with weekly scalp DPC. Libraries were prepared through RACE. The instrument given in TCRdb is NextSeq 500. TCRdb reran the public reads through fastp at Q25 and MiXCR, keeping productive beta chains. Rows with one shared CDR3 protein collapse into an entry with the most common genes and DNA. The sample table holds some 64,000 distinct CDR3 sequences, of which 9.5% to 11% were seen once. The ten largest make up 2% to 3% of the sample. The input for sequencing was whole blood, taken in connection with sensitization to the hapten diphenylcyclopropenone (DPC). These receptors all stem from a woman aged 30 to 39 with alopecia areata. Some clones in this sample may be carry-over from other donors' samples.

The chain carries TRBV6-2 or TRBV6-3 and TRBJ2-2, with unresolved D. In germline, CDR1 is MNHEY, CDR2 SVGEGT. V was trimmed by 6 bases and J by 5 bases, leaving 13 bases between them. The CDR3 runs to 14 residues. The CDR3 sequence is CASSQRTATGELFF. In DNA, the CDR3 is TGTGCCAGCAGCCAGAGGACCGCTACCGGGGAGCTGTTTTTT.

This clonotype was counted ten times or more. The gene calls are TRBV4-1 and TRBJ2-7; TRBD2 aligns across 10 bases. CDR3 length: 16 residues. V was clipped by 0 bases and J by 2 bases; unmatched bases: 4. CDR1 is MGHRA and CDR2 is YSYEKL in the germline V gene. This CDR3 is CASSQDPSGSAYEQYF. DNA of the CDR3: TGCGCCAGCAGCCAAGATCCTAGCGGGAGCGCCTACGAGCAGTACTTC.

Only a few counts were recorded for this clonotype. This chain links TRBV19 with TRBJ2-1, with 7 bases aligning to TRBD2. Germline CDR1 reads LNHDA; CDR2 reads SQIVND (reference sequence). The CDR3 runs 18 residues. The trim removed 2 bases at V and 0 bases at J, leaving 10 bases unmatched. The CDR3, as DNA: TGTGCCAGTAGTATAAGACGGGACTACGATAGCTCCTACAATGAGCAGTTCTTC. This translates into CASSIRRDYDSSYNEQFF.

Many counts were recorded for this clonotype. V gene TRBV4-3 combines with J gene TRBJ1-4; D gene ambiguous. V lost 0 bases, J lost 4 bases, and 9 bases lay in between. This CDR3 contains 15 residues. Germline V gives CDR1 LGHNA, CDR2 YSLEER. The CDR3: CASSQDPTVNEKLFF. The DNA of the CDR3 is TGCGCCAGCAGCCAAGATCCTACAGTTAATGAAAAACTGTTTTTT.

The table lists this clonotype with a few counts. The rearrangement uses TRBV5-4 and TRBJ2-1; 10 bases fit TRBD2. The CDR3 runs 15 residues. The ends lost 2 bases at V and 2 bases at J; junction bases unmatched: 1. CDR1 and CDR2 from the germline V gene are SGHNT and YYREEE (reference sequence). The CDR3 DNA reads as TGTGCCAGCAGCTTAAGCGGGGGGGCCTACAATGAGCAGTTCTTC. Amino acids: CASSLSGGAYNEQFF.

The chain employs TRBV29-1 and TRBJ1-2; D may be TRBD1 (5 bases). CDR3 length: 14 residues. Germline CDR1 and CDR2: SQVTM and ANQGSEA. V lost 1 base to trimming and J lost 7 bases, with 16 bases between them. Written as DNA, the CDR3 is TGCAGCGTTGAAGCGGGGACCGGGGAAACTGGCTACACCTTC. Its protein product is CSVEAGTGETGYTF.

This clonotype was recorded at least ten times. The chain joins TRBV20-1 to TRBJ2-7, with 11 nucleotides matching TRBD1. The germline gives CDR1 DFQATT, CDR2 SNEGSKA (reference sequence). After removal of 5 bases from V and 6 bases from J, the junction contained 9 bases not matched to a gene. The length of the CDR3 is 14 residues. Here the CDR3 DNA reads TGCAGTGCTTATGGACAGGGGGCCCGGGGCGAGCAGTACTTC. Protein product: CSAYGQGARGEQYF.

This clonotype occurred many times. The DNA of the CDR3 is TGTGCCAGCAGCCCCGGGACAGGGCTCACAGATACGCAGTATTTT. Translated, it gives CASSPGTGLTDTQYF. The chain is built from TRBV7-7 and TRBJ2-3, with 9 nucleotides matching TRBD1. CDR3 length: 15 amino acids. Germline CDR1 is SSHAT and CDR2 is FNYEAQ (reference sequence). Trimming took 5 bases from V and 2 from J; bases not matched to a gene: 5.

The genes are TRBV5-5 and TRBJ2-1, with 8 bases matching TRBD2. The CDR3 totals 16 residues. The germline V gene has CDR1 SGHKS and CDR2 YYEKEE (reference sequence). The junction had 14 bases not matched to a gene; V was cut back by 3 bases and J by 9 bases. The CDR3 region has the DNA TGTGCCAGCAGCTCTGGAGCGGGAGCCGCCCTGGGTGAGCAGTTCTTC. Amino acids: CASSSGAGAALGEQFF. The full variable domain, completed using reference TRBV5-5 and TRBJ2-1, is DAGVTQSPTHLIKTRGQQVTLRCSPISGHKSVSWYQQVLGQGPQFIFQYYEKEERGRGNFPDRFSARQFPNYSSELNVNALLLGDSALYLCASSSGAGAALGEQFFGPGTRLTVL.

V is TRBV29-1 and J is TRBJ2-7, with D uncertain. In germline, CDR1 is SQVTM, CDR2 ANQGSEA. There are 11 residues in the CDR3. Trimming removed 5 bases from V and 5 bases from J, with 10 bases in between. The CDR3 reads CSVQVADEQYF. CDR3 nucleotides: TGCAGCGTTCAAGTTGCCGACGAGCAGTACTTC.

The genes are TRBV7-9 and TRBJ1-1; perhaps TRBD1 as D (6 bases). CDR1 SEHNR and CDR2 FQNEAQ come from the germline V gene (reference sequence). The V end lost 1 base, the J end lost 6 bases, and 6 bases lay between the germline ends. The CDR3 has 12 residues. DNA of the CDR3: TGTGCCAGCAGCTTAGGGGGGCCTGAAGCTTTCTTT. This encodes CASSLGGPEAFF.

In this sample, this clonotype turned up many times. The chain carries TRBV6-1 and TRBJ1-1; D not resolved. The CDR3 covers 14 residues. Looked up from germline, CDR1 is MNHNS and CDR2 is SASEGT. Trimming pared 2 bases from V and 1 base from J, leaving 8 bases between. The CDR3 nucleotides read TGTGCCAGCAGTGAAATGGTACCGAACACTGAAGCTTTCTTT. Translating it yields CASSEMVPNTEAFF.

This clonotype was found a few times. CDR3 sequence (DNA): TGTGCCAGCAGCGTAGTTGGCAGGGATTTCGCAGATACGCAGTATTTT. Translation gives CASSVVGRDFADTQYF. V and J are TRBV9 and TRBJ2-3, with D tentatively TRBD1 (5 bases). Per germline, CDR1 SGDLS and CDR2 YYNGEE. The V end lost 0 bases, the J end lost 4 bases, and 15 bases lay between the germline ends. CDR3 size: 16 residues.

This clonotype showed up just a few times. The chain combines TRBV6-2 or TRBV6-3 with TRBJ1-6; no definite D call. Germline loops: CDR1 MNHEY, CDR2 SVGEGT. The ends were cut back, 8 bases at V and 11 bases at J, with 13 bases in the middle. The CDR3 loop spans 12 amino acids. CDR3 region: CASWTSGPPLHF. In DNA, the CDR3 is TGTGCCAGCTGGACCTCAGGTCCACCCCTCCACTTT.

In this sample, this clonotype turned up a few times. The V and J genes are TRBV5-1 and TRBJ1-4, with D perhaps TRBD1 (5 bases). With 0 bases removed from V and 5 bases from J, the gap between germline ends came to 8 bases. Germline V gene data show CDR1 as SGHRS and CDR2 as YFSETQ. The CDR3 totals 14 residues. The CDR3 region has the DNA TGCGCCAGCAGCTTGGGAGGGGAGAATGAAAAACTGTTTTTT. Amino acids: CASSLGGENEKLFF.

This clonotype showed up just a few times. V gene TRBV28 combines with J gene TRBJ2-4; 7 bases line up with TRBD1. Germline V gene sequence: CDR1 MDHEN, CDR2 SYDVKM. CDR3 size: 12 residues. Trimming at V came to 3 bases and at J to 13 bases, leaving 6 bases not matched to a gene. The CDR3 reads CASSLGDSRQYF. For the CDR3, the DNA is TGTGCCAGCAGTTTGGGGGACAGCCGACAGTACTTC. The full variable domain, with the rest looked up from reference TRBV28 and TRBJ2-4, is DVKVTQSSRYLVKRTGEKVFLECVQDMDHENMFWYRQDPGLGLRLIYFSYDVKMKEKGDIPEGYSVSREKKERFSLILESASTNQTSMYLCASSLGDSRQYFGAGTRLSVL.

This chain links TRBV6-1 with TRBJ1-1, with D unclear. The CDR3 spans 13 residues. CDR1 is MNHNS, CDR2 SASEGT, per germline. The V and J ends lost 4 bases and 1 base respectively, with 7 bases between them. The DNA of the CDR3 is TGTGCCAGCAGTGGACACAAGAACACTGAAGCTTTCTTT. This sequence encodes CASSGHKNTEAFF.

There are many counts of this clonotype. This chain links TRBV30 with TRBJ1-4; no firm D call. This CDR3 has 14 residues. Looked up from germline, CDR1 is GTSNPN and CDR2 is SVGIG (reference sequence). With 3 bases removed from V and 4 bases from J, the gap between germline ends came to 12 bases. Written as DNA, the CDR3 is TGTGCCTGGAGATCCGAAGGGAATAATGAAAAACTGTTTTTT. Its translation is CAWRSEGNNEKLFF.

The chain recombines TRBV15 with TRBJ2-7; D is possibly TRBD1 (5 bases). The CDR3 runs 13 residues. The germline CDR1 and CDR2 sequences are LNHNV and YYDKDF (reference sequence). Trimming shortened V by 2 bases and J by 3 bases, and 8 bases separated the two germline ends. The CDR3 protein is CATSRPDSYEQYF. CDR3 DNA: TGTGCCACCAGCAGACCAGACAGCTACGAGCAGTACTTC.

This rearrangement joins TRBV12-3 or TRBV12-4 to TRBJ2-1; 10 bases match TRBD1. This CDR3 has 13 residues. The junction had 4 bases not matched to a gene; V was cut back by 8 bases and J by 6 bases. The CDR3 loop reads CASGGTGANEQFF. In nucleotides, the CDR3 is TGTGCCAGCGGGGGGACAGGGGCCAATGAGCAGTTCTTC.